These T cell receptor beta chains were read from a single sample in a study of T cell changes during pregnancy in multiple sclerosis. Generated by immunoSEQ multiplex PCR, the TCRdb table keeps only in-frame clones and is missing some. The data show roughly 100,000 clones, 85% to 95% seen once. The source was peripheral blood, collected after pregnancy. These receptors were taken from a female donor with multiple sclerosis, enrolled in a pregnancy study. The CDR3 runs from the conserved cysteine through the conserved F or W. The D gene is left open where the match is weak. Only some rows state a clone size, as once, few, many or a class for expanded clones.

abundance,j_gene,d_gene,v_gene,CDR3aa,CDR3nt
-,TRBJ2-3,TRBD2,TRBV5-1,CASTLSSGETDTQYF,TGCGCCAGCACTCTTTCTAGCGGCGAGACAGATACGCAGTATTTT
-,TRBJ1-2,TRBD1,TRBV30,CAWSLFHRGGYGYTF,TGTGCCTGGAGCCTATTCCACAGGGGCGGCTATGGCTACACCTTC
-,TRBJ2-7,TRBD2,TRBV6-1,CASSALSGGSYEQYF,TGTGCCAGCAGTGCCCTGAGCGGGGGTTCGTATGAGCAGTACTTC
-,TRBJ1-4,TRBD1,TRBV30,CAWSTGTANEKLFF,TGTGCCTGGAGTACCGGGACAGCTAATGAAAAACTGTTTTTT
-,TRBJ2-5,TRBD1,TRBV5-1,CASSYVGTEETQYF,TGCGCCAGCAGCTACGTCGGGACAGAAGAGACCCAGTACTTC
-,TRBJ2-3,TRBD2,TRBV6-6,CAASGGADTQYF,TGTGCCGCTAGCGGGGGGGCAGATACGCAGTATTTT
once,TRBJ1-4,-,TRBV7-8,CASSPILPGRLFF,TGTGCCAGCAGCCCGATCCTACCGGGGAGACTGTTTTTT
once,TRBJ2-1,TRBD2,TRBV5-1,CASSLSSGYTEQFF,TGCGCCAGCAGCTTATCTAGCGGGTACACTGAGCAGTTCTTC
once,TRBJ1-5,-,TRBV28,CASSRDNIQPQHF,TGTGCCAGCAGTCGGGACAACATACAGCCCCAGCATTTT
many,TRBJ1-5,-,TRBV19,CASKSPDRTNQPQHF,TGTGCCAGTAAGAGCCCCGACAGGACTAATCAGCCCCAGCATTTT
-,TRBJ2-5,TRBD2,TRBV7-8,CASSLARLAGGLRTQYF,TGTGCCAGCAGCTTAGCCCGTTTAGCGGGGGGCCTAAGGACCCAGTACTTC
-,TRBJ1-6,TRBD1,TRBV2,CASRGQGAGSPLHF,TGTGCCTCCAGGGGGCAGGGGGCAGGGTCACCCCTCCACTTT
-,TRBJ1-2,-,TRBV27,CASSLARRGYGYTF,TGTGCCAGCAGTTTAGCGCGTAGGGGCTATGGCTACACCTTC
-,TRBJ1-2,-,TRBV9,CASSMGANYGYTF,TGTGCCAGCAGCATGGGGGCGAACTATGGCTACACCTTC
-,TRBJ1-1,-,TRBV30,CAWTSKGRRTEAFF,TGTGCCTGGACCTCGAAGGGGCGTAGGACTGAAGCTTTCTTT
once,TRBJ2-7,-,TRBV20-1,CSARRSTPPVF,TGCAGTGCTAGAAGAAGCACCCCCCCTGTCTTC
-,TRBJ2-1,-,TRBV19,CASSLGQSAEQFF,TGTGCCAGTAGTCTAGGACAGTCGGCTGAGCAGTTCTTC
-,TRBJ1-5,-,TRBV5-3,CARSLEPGWNNQPQHF,TGTGCCAGAAGCTTGGAGCCAGGGTGGAACAATCAGCCCCAGCATTTT
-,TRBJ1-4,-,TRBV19,CASSISLRRGTNEKLFF,TGTGCCAGTAGTATAAGCCTCAGGCGGGGAACTAATGAAAAACTGTTTTTT
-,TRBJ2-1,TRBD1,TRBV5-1,CASSSNLLGGSGNEQFF,TGCGCCAGCAGCTCGAACCTACTAGGGGGCTCGGGGAATGAGCAGTTCTTC
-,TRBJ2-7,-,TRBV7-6,CASSLGRPRMASSYEQYF,TGTGCCAGCAGCTTAGGGAGACCCCGAATGGCATCAAGCTACGAGCAGTACTTC
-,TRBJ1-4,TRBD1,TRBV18,CASSNRGLGEKLFF,TGTGCCAGCTCTAACAGGGGGCTTGGGGAAAAACTGTTTTTT
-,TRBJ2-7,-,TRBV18,CASSPRQTSPEQYF,TGTGCCAGCTCACCACGCCAGACTAGTCCCGAGCAGTACTTC